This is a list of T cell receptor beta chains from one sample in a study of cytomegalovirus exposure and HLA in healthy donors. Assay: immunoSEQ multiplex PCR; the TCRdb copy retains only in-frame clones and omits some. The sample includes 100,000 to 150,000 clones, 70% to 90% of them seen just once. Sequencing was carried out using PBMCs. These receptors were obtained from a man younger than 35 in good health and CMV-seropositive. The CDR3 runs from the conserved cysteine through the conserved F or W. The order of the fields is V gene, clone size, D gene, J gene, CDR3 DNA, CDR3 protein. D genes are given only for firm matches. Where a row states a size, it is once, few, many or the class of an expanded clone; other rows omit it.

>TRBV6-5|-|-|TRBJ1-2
TGTGCCAGCACAAGGGGGGGATTCTATGGCTACACCTTC
CASTRGGFYGYTF
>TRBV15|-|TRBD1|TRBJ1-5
TGTGCCACCAGCAGAGGTCAGGGGGTTGGGCAGCCCCAGCATTTT
CATSRGQGVGQPQHF
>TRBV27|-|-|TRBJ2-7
TGTGCCAGCAGTGAAACAGGGATGGGCTACGAGCAGTACTTC
CASSETGMGYEQYF
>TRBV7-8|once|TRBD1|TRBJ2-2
TGTGCCAGCAGCTTACGGACAGGGCGTACCGGGGAGCTGTTTTTT
CASSLRTGRTGELFF
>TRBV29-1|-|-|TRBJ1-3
TGCAGCGTTGAAGATCTATGGTTCCGGAGCTCTGGAAACACCATATATTTT
CSVEDLWFRSSGNTIYF
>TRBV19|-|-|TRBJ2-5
TGTGCCAGTAGTTCCAGGGGGGCCCCGGGAGAGACCCAGTACTTC
CASSSRGAPGETQYF
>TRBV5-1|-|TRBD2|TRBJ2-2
TGCGCCAGCAGCTCTACACGACGACTAGCGGGGGTCGGCACCGGGGAGCTGTTTTTT
CASSSTRRLAGVGTGELFF
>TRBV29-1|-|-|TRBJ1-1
TGCAGCGTTAAGCAGGCCTGGACTGAAGCTTTCTTT
CSVKQAWTEAFF
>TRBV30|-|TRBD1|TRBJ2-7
TGTGCCTGGACCCAGAAAACAGGGGTCGAGCAGTACTTC
CAWTQKTGVEQYF
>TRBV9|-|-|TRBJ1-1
TGTGCCAGCAGCGCCCTACAGGGAGCAGACACTGAAGCTTTCTTT
CASSALQGADTEAFF
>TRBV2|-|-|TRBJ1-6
TGTGCCAGCAGACGAGATAATTCACCCCTCCACTTT
CASRRDNSPLHF
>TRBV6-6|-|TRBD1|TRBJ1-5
TGTGCCAGCAGCCTAACAGGGGGAACCCAGCCCCAGCATTTT
CASSLTGGTQPQHF
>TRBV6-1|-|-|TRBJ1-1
TGTGCCAGCAGTGAAGGGGGACACGAAGCTTTCTTT
CASSEGGHEAFF
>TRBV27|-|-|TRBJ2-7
TGTGCCACCCAAACTTCAGCGGGTACATCCTACGAGCAGTACTTC
CATQTSAGTSYEQYF
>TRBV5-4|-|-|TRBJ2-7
TGTGCCAGCAGCTTGGGAAGCTCCTCGGAGCAGTACTTC
CASSLGSSSEQYF
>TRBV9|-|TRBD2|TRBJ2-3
TGTGCCAGCAGCAATAGCGGGGGCCTCACAGATACGCAGTATTTT
CASSNSGGLTDTQYF
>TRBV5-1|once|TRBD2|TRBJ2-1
TGCGCCAGCAGCTTGGCGCGGGGGTCGTACAATGAGCAGTTCTTC
CASSLARGSYNEQFF
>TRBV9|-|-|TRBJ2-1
TGTGCCAGCAGCGTCGGAGTGAACACCTACAATGAGCAGTTCTTC
CASSVGVNTYNEQFF